The 2 T cell receptor beta chains below come from one sample, sequenced in a study of T cells in tuberculosis. Sequenced by immunoSEQ multiplex PCR; TCRdb stores in-frame clones only, minus some. The sample includes tens of thousands of clones, roughly 90% of them seen just once. Input material: PBMCs. These receptors originate from a donor aged 10-29 years with latent tuberculosis or without tuberculosis infection.

The count of this clone is one. The chain joins TRBV4-2 to TRBJ2-2; a weak D match, TRBD2 (5 bases). The CDR3 has 15 residues. Germline lookup yields CDR1 LGHNA and CDR2 YNFKEQ. Trimming stripped 0 bases from V and 6 bases from J, with 11 bases between. For the CDR3, the DNA is TGTGCCAGCAGCCAAGATCACGGGGTCGCCGGGGAGCTGTTTTTT. This translates into CASSQDHGVAGELFF.

This rearrangement joins TRBV2 to TRBJ1-4; perhaps TRBD1 as D (5 bases). The germline V and J ends were trimmed by 1 base and 6 bases, with 15 bases remaining between them. The CDR3 extends over 16 amino acids. Germline values: CDR1 SNHLY, CDR2 FYNNEI. CDR3 amino acids: CASSEGYRGLDEKLFF. CDR3 coding DNA: TGTGCCAGCAGTGAAGGATATCGGGGGTTGGATGAAAAACTGTTTTTT.